The next 22 T cell receptor beta chains were all read from a single sample in a study of identical twins. TCRdb re-called the 5' RACE reads through MiXCR, storing one row per CDR3 protein. The top ten hold around 1.6% of the sample, which has nearly 650,000 distinct CDR3 sequences, roughly 7.2% seen once. This same sample was also part of a study on yellow fever vaccine responses in identical twins.

Sample: PBMCs. The receptors shown here come from a woman younger than 35 in good health.

The chain has TRBV15 and TRBJ1-5, with 9 bases that match TRBD1. J lost 2 bases, V lost 1 base, and 0 bases had no gene match. This CDR3 has 15 residues. Germline CDR1 reads LNHNV; CDR2 reads YYDKDF (reference sequence). CDR3 bases: TGTGCCACCAGCAGAGGGACAGGGGGCAATCAGCCCCAGCATTTT. This encodes CATSRGTGGNQPQHF.

This clonotype was counted only a few times. This chain uses TRBV11-1 with TRBJ2-6; D is unresolved. Germline V lookup: CDR1 SGHAT, CDR2 FQDESV (reference sequence). The V gene lost 5 bases and the J gene lost 4 bases, with 21 bases spanning the gap. The CDR3 loop spans 18 amino acids. The CDR3 loop reads CASSPRAGVVRGANVLTF. The CDR3 coding sequence is TGTGCCAGCAGCCCCCGGGCCGGAGTGGTGAGAGGGGCCAACGTCCTGACTTTC.

This clonotype was detected many times. V usage is TRBV28 and J usage is TRBJ2-4; TRBD2 matches at 8 bases. CDR1 MDHEN and CDR2 SYDVKM come from the germline V gene. The CDR3 consists of 16 residues. Trimming at V came to 2 bases and at J to 4 bases, leaving 7 bases not matched to a gene. The CDR3 sequence is CASSLPASGFKNIQYF. The CDR3 bases are TGTGCCAGCAGTTTACCGGCTAGCGGGTTTAAAAACATTCAGTACTTC. Together with reference TRBV28 and TRBJ2-4, the CDR3 gives the full variable domain: DVKVTQSSRYLVKRTGEKVFLECVQDMDHENMFWYRQDPGLGLRLIYFSYDVKMKEKGDIPEGYSVSREKKERFSLILESASTNQTSMYLCASSLPASGFKNIQYFGAGTRLSVL.

The gene calls are TRBV5-1 and TRBJ2-3; D is undetermined. The CDR3 runs to 15 residues. V shed 4 bases and J shed 0 bases, with 12 bases lying between them. CDR1 is SGHRS and CDR2 is YFSETQ in the germline V gene. The CDR3 loop reads CASSRAGDSTDTQYF. CDR3 sequence (DNA): TGCGCCAGCAGCCGGGCCGGAGATAGCACAGATACGCAGTATTTT.

This clonotype was counted at least ten times. The chain links TRBV27 to TRBJ2-7; no definite D call. The CDR3 is made up of 15 amino acids. The V end was cut by 2 bases, the J end by 6 bases, with 17 bases between. In germline, CDR1 is MNHEY, CDR2 SMNVEV (reference sequence). CDR3 amino acids: CASSLTSAIPVEQYF. Here the CDR3 DNA reads TGTGCCAGCAGTTTAACGAGCGCCATCCCTGTCGAGCAGTACTTC.

This clonotype was counted many times. The V gene is TRBV4-1, the J gene TRBJ2-6; 8 bases map to TRBD1. CDR3 size: 18 residues. Germline lookup yields CDR1 MGHRA and CDR2 YSYEKL. The junction had 6 bases not matched to a gene; V was cut back by 2 bases and J by 0 bases. CDR3 amino acids: CASSQLQGGVSGANVLTF. CDR3 coding DNA: TGCGCCAGCAGCCAATTACAGGGGGGCGTCTCTGGGGCCAACGTCCTGACTTTC.

The J gene is TRBJ1-4, the V gene TRBV11-2; D not certain. Deletions cut 5 bases from V and 2 bases from J, with 15 bases between. The germline gives CDR1 SGHAT, CDR2 FQNNGV. The CDR3 consists of 16 residues. The CDR3 loop is CASSLSVQSTNEKLFF. The CDR3 DNA sequence: TGTGCCAGCAGCCTATCGGTGCAGTCCACTAATGAAAAACTGTTTTTT.

This clonotype was observed a few times. This chain joins TRBV11-2 and TRBJ2-3; no clear D gene. The CDR3 runs 15 residues. The germline V gene encodes CDR1 SGHAT and CDR2 FQNNGV. Trimming removed 3 bases from V and 2 bases from J, with 12 bases in between. The DNA for the CDR3 is TGTGCCAGCAGCTTTGTGATCCACTCCACAGATACGCAGTATTTT. Translating it yields CASSFVIHSTDTQYF.

This clonotype has a handful of counts. This chain links TRBV24-1 with TRBJ2-1, with D unresolved. V lost 1 base to trimming and J lost 8 bases, with 17 bases between them. The CDR3 has 16 residues. Germline V gene lookup returns CDR1 KGHDR and CDR2 SFDVKD. The CDR3 protein is CATSDLGGSHGDEQFF. As DNA, the CDR3 is TGTGCCACCAGTGATTTAGGCGGATCCCACGGCGATGAGCAGTTCTTC.

The chain recombines TRBV20-1 with TRBJ2-5; a possible D gene is TRBD1 (6 bases). Trimming left V 5 bases short and J 1 base short, with 17 bases between. CDR3 length equals 15 residues. CDR1 is DFQATT and CDR2 is SNEGSKA in the germline V gene (reference sequence). CDR3 protein: CSADSGTQVQETQYF. The CDR3 DNA sequence: TGCAGTGCTGACTCCGGGACACAAGTCCAAGAGACCCAGTACTTC.

This clonotype has just a few counts. The chain joins TRBV19 to TRBJ2-1; TRBD2 might be the D (5 bases). Germline CDR1 LNHDA, CDR2 SQIVND (reference sequence). Trimming took off 7 bases at V and 7 bases at J, with 11 bases between the two ends. The CDR3 consists of 12 residues. The CDR3 coding sequence is TGTGCCAGTACTAGCATAAGGAATGAGCAGTTCTTC. Translating gives CASTSIRNEQFF.

V and J are TRBV18 and TRBJ1-5; a weak D match, TRBD1 (5 bases). Trimming left V 5 bases short and J 5 bases short, with 16 bases between. Germline V gives CDR1 KGHSH, CDR2 LQKENI. The CDR3 has 15 residues. The CDR3 reads CASSSATGTDQPQHF. CDR3 bases: TGTGCCAGCTCATCCGCGACCGGGACCGATCAGCCCCAGCATTTT.

Regarding this clonotype: This sequence may be a read error, since a much larger clone differs from it by one base. This is likely a read error, given that the CDR3 carries no conserved phenylalanine or tryptophan at its end. The chain has TRBV5-1 and TRBJ2-5; 7 bases align to TRBD2. The CDR3 runs 14 residues. Looked up from germline, CDR1 is SGHRS and CDR2 is YFSETQ. Trimming removed 4 bases from V and 2 bases from J; junction bases left unmatched: 5. The CDR3 coding sequence is TGCGCCAGCAGCCCGAGCGGGACTCAAGAGACCCAGTACCTC. The encoded protein is CASSPSGTQETQYL.

There are a few counts of this clonotype. The chain recombines TRBV7-9 with TRBJ2-7; unclear D gene. Germline V gives CDR1 SEHNR, CDR2 FQNEAQ (reference sequence). V lost 1 base and J 3 bases, leaving 10 bases between the germline ends. The CDR3 totals 14 residues. CDR3 loop: CASSLGQTFYEQYF. The CDR3 bases are TGTGCCAGCAGCTTAGGGCAGACATTCTACGAGCAGTACTTC.

The V and J genes are TRBV10-3 and TRBJ2-5, with D uncertain. Germline V gene data show CDR1 as ENHRY and CDR2 as SYGVKD. V lost 7 bases and J 1 base, leaving 10 bases between the germline ends. The CDR3 has 13 amino acids. CDR3: CAINRVFQETQYF. The CDR3 DNA reads TGTGCCATCAATAGAGTCTTCCAAGAGACCCAGTACTTC.

In DNA, the CDR3 is TGCAGTGCTAGAGGACTAGCGGGAACGGGCAATGAGCAGTTCTTC. It encodes CSARGLAGTGNEQFF. The V and J genes are TRBV20-1 and TRBJ2-1; 11 nucleotides match TRBD2. The CDR3 runs to 15 residues. Trimming at V came to 1 base and at J to 6 bases, leaving 5 bases not matched to a gene. Germline V gives CDR1 DFQATT, CDR2 SNEGSKA (reference sequence).

The rearrangement uses TRBV20-1 and TRBJ2-7; 10 nucleotides match TRBD1. The CDR3 spans 15 residues. Trimming removed 2 bases from V and 3 bases from J; junction bases left unmatched: 7. The germline gives CDR1 DFQATT, CDR2 SNEGSKA (reference sequence). This CDR3 is CSARLRDRGHYEQYF. CDR3 DNA sequence: TGCAGTGCTAGACTCCGGGACAGGGGACACTACGAGCAGTACTTC.

This clonotype occurred a few times. The V call is TRBV7-2, the J call TRBJ2-5; D is perhaps TRBD2 (5 bases). There are 15 residues in the CDR3. With 1 base removed from V and 0 bases from J, the gap between germline ends came to 9 bases. CDR1 SGHTA and CDR2 FQGNSA come from the germline V gene. CDR3 in DNA: TGTGCCAGCAGCTTAGTTGTAGCGTACCAAGAGACCCAGTACTTC. As protein: CASSLVVAYQETQYF. Combining the CDR3 with reference TRBV7-2 and TRBJ2-5 gives the whole variable domain GAGVSQSPSNKVTEKGKDVELRCDPISGHTALYWYRQSLGQGLEFLIYFQGNSAPDKSGLPSDRFSAERTGGSVSTLTIQRTQQEDSAVYLCASSLVVAYQETQYFGPGTRLLVL.

This clonotype was found many times. This chain uses TRBV7-8 with TRBJ1-4, with 9 bases fitting TRBD1. The CDR3 consists of 15 residues. J gave up 8 bases and V 2 bases, and 6 bases lay outside the gene matches. From germline, CDR1 is SGHVS and CDR2 FQNEAQ. The CDR3 coding sequence is TGTGCCAGCAGCTTACTACAGGGGGCGATGGAAAAACTGTTTTTT. Translating gives CASSLLQGAMEKLFF. The full variable domain, in which reference TRBV7-8 and TRBJ1-4 provide the parts outside the CDR3, is GAGVSQSPRYKVAKRGQDVALRCDPISGHVSLFWYQQALGQGPEFLTYFQNEAQLDKSGLPSDRFFAERPEGSVSTLKIQRTQQEDSAVYLCASSLLQGAMEKLFFGSGTQLSVL.

At least ten counts were recorded for this clonotype. V is TRBV11-3 and J is TRBJ2-1; TRBD2 aligns across 8 bases. The CDR3 spans 16 residues. V dropped 1 base and J dropped 3; count of bases not matched to a gene: 5. CDR1 is SGHNT and CDR2 is YENEEA in the germline V gene. The CDR3 here is CASSLAPLAGYNEQFF. The CDR3 region has the DNA TGTGCCAGCAGCTTAGCCCCCCTAGCGGGCTACAATGAGCAGTTCTTC.

The chain joins TRBV7-9 to TRBJ2-1; maybe TRBD2 (6 bases). V lost 1 base and J 8 bases, leaving 18 bases between the germline ends. The CDR3 spans 16 residues. Germline CDR1 and CDR2: SEHNR and FQNEAQ (reference sequence). The CDR3 bases are TGTGCCAGCAGCTTAGATGAGTTGCGGGAAGGGGATGAGCAGTTCTTC. This codes for CASSLDELREGDEQFF.

This clonotype was observed a handful of times. V usage is TRBV4-1 and J usage is TRBJ2-3; 10 nucleotides agree with TRBD2. The CDR3 length is 20 residues. The junction had 16 bases not matched to a gene; V was cut back by 2 bases and J by 2 bases. Germline CDR1 MGHRA, CDR2 YSYEKL. CDR3 amino acids: CASSQPLPSGTSAYTDTQYF. The DNA of the CDR3 is TGCGCCAGCAGCCAACCGCTACCTTCCGGGACTAGCGCCTACACAGATACGCAGTATTTT.